This TCR beta chain derives from a study of T-cell reconstitution after alpha-beta-depleted transplantation in children. Preparation of the TCRbeta library used unique molecular identifiers. TCRdb passed the PCR reads through MiXCR, listing each CDR3 protein once. The sample has 700,000 to 850,000 distinct CDR3 sequences; roughly 16% are singletons. General study points: Several hundred expanded graft clones reportedly were the source of alpha-beta T cells about two months after transplant. A year post-transplant, T-cell counts and diversity derived mostly from newly produced T cells.

Comments on this clonotype: What it binds is unknown.

Trimming pared 9 bases from V and 8 bases from J, leaving 14 bases between. CDR3 length equals 12 residues. Germline CDR1 is SNHLY and CDR2 is FYNNEI. This clonotype originated in a male patient under 18 who had a stem cell transplant for acute lymphoblastic leukemia, so the T cells may come from the graft donor. The source was PBMCs, mostly from graft donor cells, collected 360 days after TCRalphabeta/CD19-depleted stem cell transplant. The rearrangement joins TRBV2 to TRBJ2-1, with D possibly TRBD1 on 7 matching bases. The CDR3 reads CASMTGTHEQFF. The CDR3 region has the DNA TGTGCCAGTATGACAGGGACTCATGAGCAGTTCTTC.